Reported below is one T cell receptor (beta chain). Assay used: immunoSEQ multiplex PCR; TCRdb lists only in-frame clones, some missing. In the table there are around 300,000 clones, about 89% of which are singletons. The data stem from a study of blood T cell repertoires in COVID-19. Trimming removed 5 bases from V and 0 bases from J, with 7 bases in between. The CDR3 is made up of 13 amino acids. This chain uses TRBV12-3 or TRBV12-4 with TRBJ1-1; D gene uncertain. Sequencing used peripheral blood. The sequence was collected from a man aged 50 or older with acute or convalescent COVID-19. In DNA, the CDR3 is TGTGCCAGCAGTCATACAGTGAACACTGAAGCTTTCTTT. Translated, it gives CASSHTVNTEAFF.